One and the same sample provided the 21 T cell receptor beta chains below, sequenced in a study of T cell responses to AZD1222 COVID-19 vaccine. Assay: immunoSEQ multiplex PCR; the TCRdb copy retains only in-frame clones and omits some. The table has just over 150,000 clones, 90% seen once. Here the sequenced sample was peripheral blood, taken on day 0 of AZD1222 vaccination. The receptors shown here come from an adult in good health.

This chain uses TRBV12-3 or TRBV12-4 with TRBJ2-1; either TRBD1 or TRBD2 may fit D (5 bases each). V was shortened by 5 bases and J by 8 bases, with 13 bases between the two germline ends. This CDR3 region has 13 residues. The CDR3 DNA sequence: TGTGCCAGCAGTCAGGGACCAACGGATGAGCAGTTCTTC. Amino acid sequence: CASSQGPTDEQFF.

The DNA for the CDR3 is TGCGCCAGCAGCTTGTCCATTAGCTCCTACGAGCAGTACTTC. Amino acid sequence: CASSLSISSYEQYF. The chain carries TRBV5-1 and TRBJ2-7, with D hard to call. Germline V gives CDR1 SGHRS, CDR2 YFSETQ. V lost 1 base, J lost 0 bases, and 8 bases lay in between. CDR3 length equals 14 residues.

The chain is built from TRBV7-8 and TRBJ2-7; possibly TRBD1 or TRBD2 for D (6 bases each). Trimming shortened V by 8 bases and J by 6 bases, and 23 bases separated the two germline ends. CDR1 SGHVS and CDR2 FQNEAQ come from the germline V gene. The CDR3 length is 15 residues. The CDR3 is CASAPDRGASAEQYF. The CDR3 bases are TGTGCCAGCGCTCCCGATAGGGGGGCGAGTGCCGAGCAGTACTTC.

The CDR3 DNA follows: TGTGCCAGCAAGCGGGGCTCTGGGGCCAACGTCCTGACTTTC. This translates into CASKRGSGANVLTF. The genes are TRBV2 and TRBJ2-6; 7 bases are a match to TRBD2. Germline CDR1 and CDR2: SNHLY and FYNNEI. Losses at the gene ends were 7 bases for V and 0 bases for J; bases not matched to a gene: 0. CDR3 length equals 14 residues.

The chain's CDR3 is CASSDWNSPLHF. The CDR3 bases are TGTGCCAGCAGTGATTGGAATTCACCCCTCCACTTT. The rearrangement joins TRBV2 to TRBJ1-6; no firm D call. CDR1 is SNHLY and CDR2 is FYNNEI in the germline V gene. The CDR3 consists of 12 residues. Trimming took off 3 bases at V and 7 bases at J, with 4 bases between the two ends.

The rearrangement uses TRBV7-2 and TRBJ1-4; D possibly corresponds to TRBD1 (5 bases). V was clipped by 1 base and J by 7 bases, with 13 bases between them. Germline CDR1 reads SGHTA; CDR2 reads FQGNSA. The CDR3 consists of 15 residues. As DNA, the CDR3 is TGTGCCAGCAGCTTAGGAGGGACGCTATCTGAAAAACTGTTTTTT. Its protein is CASSLGGTLSEKLFF.

The chain links TRBV19 to TRBJ1-5, with a possible D match to TRBD1 (6 bases). The V end was cut by 3 bases, the J end by 0 bases, with 15 bases between. CDR3 length: 17 residues. Germline V gene sequence: CDR1 LNHDA, CDR2 SQIVND (reference sequence). CDR3 amino acids: CASSILAGAYSNQPQHF. In DNA, the CDR3 is TGTGCCAGTAGTATTCTGGCAGGGGCTTATAGCAATCAGCCCCAGCATTTT.

The chain is built from TRBV24-1 and TRBJ2-7; D gene uncertain. The CDR3 sequence is 13 residues long. The germline V gene encodes CDR1 KGHDR and CDR2 SFDVKD. The germline V and J ends were trimmed by 5 bases and 0 bases, with 7 bases remaining between them. The CDR3 bases are TGTGCCACCAGTGCGGCTGACTCCTACGAGCAGTACTTC. Its translation is CATSAADSYEQYF.

The chain employs TRBV7-9 and TRBJ2-2; D might be TRBD1 (5 bases). Germline assignment: CDR1 SEHNR and CDR2 FQNEAQ (reference sequence). CDR3 length: 16 amino acids. V was shortened by 3 bases and J by 0 bases, with 11 bases between the two germline ends. For the CDR3, the DNA is TGTGCCAGCAGCTTTCGGACACCTACGAACACCGGGGAGCTGTTTTTT. Residues: CASSFRTPTNTGELFF.

This clone showed up just once. The genes are TRBV24-1 and TRBJ1-1; perhaps TRBD1 as D (5 bases). The CDR3 runs to 14 residues. Per germline, CDR1 KGHDR and CDR2 SFDVKD. V gave up 5 bases and J gave up 1 base, with 10 bases separating them. The CDR3 nucleotides are TGTGCCACCAGTGGGGTAGGGGCGAACACTGAAGCTTTCTTT. It codes for CATSGVGANTEAFF.

The sample holds a few counts of this clone. J is TRBJ1-4 and V is TRBV28; D remains ambiguous. Germline values: CDR1 MDHEN, CDR2 SYDVKM. The V end was cut by 6 bases, the J end by 13 bases, with 21 bases between. The CDR3 sequence is 14 residues long. The CDR3 region is CASSSSGQLRGLFF. The DNA of the CDR3 is TGTGCCAGCAGCTCCTCCGGGCAGTTGCGGGGACTGTTTTTT. Combining the CDR3 with reference TRBV28 and TRBJ1-4 gives the whole variable domain DVKVTQSSRYLVKRTGEKVFLECVQDMDHENMFWYRQDPGLGLRLIYFSYDVKMKEKGDIPEGYSVSREKKERFSLILESASTNQTSMYLCASSSSGQLRGLFFGSGTQLSVL.

This rearrangement joins TRBV6-5 to TRBJ1-5; the D gene is possibly TRBD1 (5 bases). The CDR3 length is 12 residues. CDR1 and CDR2 (germline): MNHEY, SVGAGI. V gave up 6 bases and J gave up 6 bases, with 9 bases separating them. The CDR3 sequence is CASSDGTQPQHF. The CDR3 region has the DNA TGTGCCAGCAGCGACGGGACTCAGCCCCAGCATTTT.

This clone was detected only a few times. CDR3 nucleotides: TGCAGTGCTCCCTGGACGGATGGCTACACCTTC. The encoded protein is CSAPWTDGYTF. This chain uses TRBV20-1 with TRBJ1-2, with no clear D. This CDR3 is 11 amino acids long. Germline lookup yields CDR1 DFQATT and CDR2 SNEGSKA (reference sequence). Trimming took off 5 bases at V and 6 bases at J, with 10 bases between the two ends.

The chain combines TRBV18 with TRBJ1-4; 12 bases line up with TRBD1. Germline CDR1 and CDR2: KGHSH and LQKENI. This CDR3 has 19 amino acids. V shed 1 base, J shed 0 bases, and the junction held 6 bases outside the gene matches. The chain's CDR3 is CASSPRRDRGPSTNEKLFF. DNA of the CDR3: TGTGCCAGCTCACCACGCCGGGACAGGGGGCCTTCAACTAATGAAAAACTGTTTTTT.

In its sample, this clone was seen once. The chain carries TRBV5-1 and TRBJ2-7, with 14 bases that match TRBD2. Trimming at V came to 3 bases and at J to 0 bases, leaving 5 bases not matched to a gene. CDR3 length: 17 amino acids. Germline CDR1 SGHRS, CDR2 YFSETQ. In nucleotides, the CDR3 is TGCGCCAGCAGCTCCGGGACTAGCGGGAGTGGCTCCTACGAGCAGTACTTC. This gives the protein CASSSGTSGSGSYEQYF.

The rearrangement joins TRBV10-3 to TRBJ2-3; 13 nucleotides agree with TRBD2. Trimming took 8 bases from V and 1 from J; bases not matched to a gene: 0. The CDR3 length is 14 residues. In germline, CDR1 is ENHRY, CDR2 SYGVKD. CDR3 amino acids: CAIGTSGGTDTQYF. The CDR3 nucleotides read TGTGCCATCGGGACTAGCGGGGGCACAGATACGCAGTATTTT.

V is TRBV28 and J is TRBJ2-1, with a weak D call TRBD2 (6 bases). V was clipped by 2 bases and J by 3 bases, with 14 bases between them. This CDR3 contains 16 residues. The germline gives CDR1 MDHEN, CDR2 SYDVKM. CDR3 amino acids: CASSLDLARVYNEQFF. In DNA form, the CDR3 reads TGTGCCAGCAGTTTAGATCTAGCGAGGGTCTACAATGAGCAGTTCTTC.

The gene calls are TRBV10-3 and TRBJ1-2; D gene uncertain. V lost 3 bases and J 6 bases, leaving 11 bases between the germline ends. Germline CDR1 and CDR2: ENHRY and SYGVKD. This CDR3 region has 13 residues. CDR3 in DNA: TGTGCCATCAGTGATGGCCGGGAGAATGGCTACACCTTC. This gives the protein CAISDGRENGYTF.

A few counts support this clone. This chain uses TRBV11-1 with TRBJ2-7; TRBD2 might be the D (5 bases). The length of the CDR3 is 16 residues. V was shortened by 0 bases and J by 4 bases, with 16 bases between the two germline ends. Germline assignment: CDR1 SGHAT and CDR2 FQDESV (reference sequence). The CDR3 sequence: CASSLAPSRRPYEQYF. In DNA form, the CDR3 reads TGTGCCAGCAGCTTAGCGCCTAGCCGGAGACCATACGAGCAGTACTTC.

This clone has just one count. This sequence joins TRBV5-4 and TRBJ2-3, with TRBD1 matching 9 bases. The CDR3 has 16 residues. Germline-derived CDR1 and CDR2 are SGHNT and YYREEE (reference sequence). The ends lost 3 bases at V and 6 bases at J; junction bases unmatched: 11. Here the CDR3 DNA reads TGTGCCAGCAGCTGGGGACAGGGAAATTTTGGTGATACGCAGTATTTT. Translated, it gives CASSWGQGNFGDTQYF.

With regard to this clone: The identical CDR3 is also encoded by other nucleotide sequences in the sample. The V and J genes are TRBV19 and TRBJ1-1; D uncertain. Germline V gene data show CDR1 as LNHDA and CDR2 as SQIVND (reference sequence). Trimming took 1 base from V and 1 from J, leaving 4 bases between them. The CDR3 covers 13 residues. Written as DNA, the CDR3 is TGTGCCAGTAGTATAGTGAGGAACACTGAAGCTTTCTTT. Protein sequence: CASSIVRNTEAFF.